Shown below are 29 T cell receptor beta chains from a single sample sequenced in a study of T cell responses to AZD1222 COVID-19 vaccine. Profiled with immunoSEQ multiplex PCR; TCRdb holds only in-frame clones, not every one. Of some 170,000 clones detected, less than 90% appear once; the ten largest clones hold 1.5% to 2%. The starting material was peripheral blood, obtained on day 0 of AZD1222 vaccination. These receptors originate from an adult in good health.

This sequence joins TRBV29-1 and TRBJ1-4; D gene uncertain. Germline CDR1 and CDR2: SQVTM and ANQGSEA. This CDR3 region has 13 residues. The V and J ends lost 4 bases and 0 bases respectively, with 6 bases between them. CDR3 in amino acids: CSVAPATNEKLFF. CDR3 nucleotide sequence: TGCAGCGTTGCCCCAGCAACTAATGAAAAACTGTTTTTT.

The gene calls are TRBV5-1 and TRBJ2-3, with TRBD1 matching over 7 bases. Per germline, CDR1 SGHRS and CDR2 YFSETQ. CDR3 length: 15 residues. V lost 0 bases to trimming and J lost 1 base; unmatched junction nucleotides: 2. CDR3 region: CASSLATGRTDTQYF. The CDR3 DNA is TGCGCCAGCAGCTTGGCGACAGGGCGCACAGATACGCAGTATTTT.

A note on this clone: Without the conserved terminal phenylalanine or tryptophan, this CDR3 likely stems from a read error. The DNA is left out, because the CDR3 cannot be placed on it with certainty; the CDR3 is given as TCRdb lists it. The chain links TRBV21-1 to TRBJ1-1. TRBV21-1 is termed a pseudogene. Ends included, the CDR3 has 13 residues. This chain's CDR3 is CASSKVPGTPRAG.

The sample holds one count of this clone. The CDR3, as DNA: TGTGCCAGCAGGCGTGTAGCGGGGGGGACAGATACGCAGTATTTT. This translates into CASRRVAGGTDTQYF. V is TRBV2 and J is TRBJ2-3; 11 nucleotides match TRBD2. The germline V gene has CDR1 SNHLY and CDR2 FYNNEI. The CDR3 loop spans 15 amino acids. Trimming removed 6 bases from V and 3 bases from J; junction bases left unmatched: 5.

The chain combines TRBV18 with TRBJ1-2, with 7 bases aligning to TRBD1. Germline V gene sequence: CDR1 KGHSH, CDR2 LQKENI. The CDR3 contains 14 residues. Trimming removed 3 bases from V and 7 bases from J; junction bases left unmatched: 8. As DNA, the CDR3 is TGTGCCAGCTCACCGTCCCAGGGGGTAGGTGGCTACACCTTC. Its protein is CASSPSQGVGGYTF.

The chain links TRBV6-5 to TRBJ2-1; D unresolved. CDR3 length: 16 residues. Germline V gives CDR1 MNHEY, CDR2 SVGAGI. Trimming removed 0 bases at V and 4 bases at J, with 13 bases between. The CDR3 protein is CASSYSSYNPYNEQFF. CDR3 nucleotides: TGTGCCAGCAGTTACTCAAGCTACAACCCTTACAATGAGCAGTTCTTC.

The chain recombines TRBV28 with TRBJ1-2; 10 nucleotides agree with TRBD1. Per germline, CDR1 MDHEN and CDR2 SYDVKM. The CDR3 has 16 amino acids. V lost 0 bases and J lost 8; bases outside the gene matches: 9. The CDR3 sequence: CASSLWSLGQGNGYTF. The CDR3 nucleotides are TGTGCCAGCAGTTTATGGTCCCTGGGACAGGGGAACGGCTACACCTTC.

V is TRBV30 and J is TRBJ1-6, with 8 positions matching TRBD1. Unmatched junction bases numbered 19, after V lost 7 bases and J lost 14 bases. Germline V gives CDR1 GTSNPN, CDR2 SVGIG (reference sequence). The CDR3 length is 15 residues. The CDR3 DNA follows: TGTGCCTACCACGACAGGGGATCAATGGGAATTGCCCTCCACTTT. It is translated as CAYHDRGSMGIALHF.

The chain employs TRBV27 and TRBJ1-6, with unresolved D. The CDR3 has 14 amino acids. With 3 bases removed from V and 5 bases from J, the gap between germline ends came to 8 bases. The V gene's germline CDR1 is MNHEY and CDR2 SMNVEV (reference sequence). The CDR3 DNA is TGTGCCAGCAGTTTGCGGCTTGATAATTCACCCCTCCACTTT. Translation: CASSLRLDNSPLHF.

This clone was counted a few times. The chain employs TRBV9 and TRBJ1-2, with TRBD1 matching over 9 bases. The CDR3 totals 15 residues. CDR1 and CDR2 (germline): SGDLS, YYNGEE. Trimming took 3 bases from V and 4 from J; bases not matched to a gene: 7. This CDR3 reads CASSAGTGGGYGYTF. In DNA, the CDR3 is TGTGCCAGCAGCGCCGGAACAGGGGGCGGCTATGGCTACACCTTC.

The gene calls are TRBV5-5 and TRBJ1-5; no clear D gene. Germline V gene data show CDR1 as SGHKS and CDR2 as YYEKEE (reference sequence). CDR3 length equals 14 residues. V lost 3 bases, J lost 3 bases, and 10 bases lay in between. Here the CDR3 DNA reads TGTGCCAGCAGCTACCGGGGTCTCAATCAGCCCCAGCATTTT. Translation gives CASSYRGLNQPQHF.

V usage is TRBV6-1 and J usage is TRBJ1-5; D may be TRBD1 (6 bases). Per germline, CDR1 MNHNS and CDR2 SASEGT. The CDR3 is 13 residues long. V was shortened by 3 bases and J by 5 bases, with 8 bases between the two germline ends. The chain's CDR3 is CASSDHRDQPQHF. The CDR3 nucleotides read TGTGCCAGCAGTGACCACAGGGATCAGCCCCAGCATTTT.

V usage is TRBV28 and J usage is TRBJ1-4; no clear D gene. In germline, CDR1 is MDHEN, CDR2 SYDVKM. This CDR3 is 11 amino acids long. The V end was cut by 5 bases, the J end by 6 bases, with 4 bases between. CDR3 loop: CASSVYEKLFF. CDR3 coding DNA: TGTGCCAGCAGTGTGTATGAAAAACTGTTTTTT.

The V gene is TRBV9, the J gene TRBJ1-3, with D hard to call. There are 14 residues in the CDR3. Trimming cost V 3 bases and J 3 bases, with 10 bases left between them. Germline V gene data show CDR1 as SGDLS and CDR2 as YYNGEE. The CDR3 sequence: CASSATYGGNTIYF. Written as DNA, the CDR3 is TGTGCCAGCAGCGCCACATACGGTGGAAACACCATATATTTT.

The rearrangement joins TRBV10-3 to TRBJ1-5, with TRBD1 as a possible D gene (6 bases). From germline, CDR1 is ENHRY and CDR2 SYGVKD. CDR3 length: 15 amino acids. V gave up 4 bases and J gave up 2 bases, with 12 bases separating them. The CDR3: CAISVTGSGNQPQHF. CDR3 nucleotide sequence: TGTGCCATCAGTGTAACAGGGAGTGGCAATCAGCCCCAGCATTTT.

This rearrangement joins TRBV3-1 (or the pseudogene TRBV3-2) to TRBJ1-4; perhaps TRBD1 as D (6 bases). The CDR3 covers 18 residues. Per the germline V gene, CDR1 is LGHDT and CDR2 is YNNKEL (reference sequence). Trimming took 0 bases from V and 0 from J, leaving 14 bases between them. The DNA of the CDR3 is TGTGCCAGCAGCCAAGATCGGGGGGCTCCAGCAACTAATGAAAAACTGTTTTTT. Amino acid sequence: CASSQDRGAPATNEKLFF.

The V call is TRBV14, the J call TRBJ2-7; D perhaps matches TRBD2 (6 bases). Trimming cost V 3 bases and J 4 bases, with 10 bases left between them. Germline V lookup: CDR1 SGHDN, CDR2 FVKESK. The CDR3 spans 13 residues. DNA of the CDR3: TGTGCCAGCAGCCACGGGACTCGGTACGAGCAGTACGTC. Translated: CASSHGTRYEQYV.

This CDR3 reads CASSFLSPRNADTQYF. CDR3 nucleotides: TGTGCCAGCAGTTTTCTGTCCCCGCGGAACGCAGATACGCAGTATTTT. The rearrangement links TRBV28 to TRBJ2-3; no reliable D call. This CDR3 is built from 16 residues. The V gene lost 3 bases and the J gene lost 4 bases, with 17 bases spanning the gap. Germline lookup yields CDR1 MDHEN and CDR2 SYDVKM.

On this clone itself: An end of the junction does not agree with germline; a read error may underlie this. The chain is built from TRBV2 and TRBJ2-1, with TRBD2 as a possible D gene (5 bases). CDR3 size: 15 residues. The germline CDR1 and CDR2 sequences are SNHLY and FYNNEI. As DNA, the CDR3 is TGTGCCAGCACTGAAGGACCCTCCAGGAGGAATGAGCAGTTCTTC. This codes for CASTEGPSRRNEQFF.

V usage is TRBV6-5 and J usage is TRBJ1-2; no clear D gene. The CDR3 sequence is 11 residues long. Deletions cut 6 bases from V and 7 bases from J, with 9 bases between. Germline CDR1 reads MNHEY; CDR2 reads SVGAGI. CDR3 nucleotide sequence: TGTGCCAGCAGCCGACTTCTTGGCTACACCTTC. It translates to CASSRLLGYTF.

The DNA for the CDR3 is TGTGCCAGCAGCCAAGCCCGGGACAGGCACACTGAAGCTTTCTTT. Residues: CASSQARDRHTEAFF. The chain combines TRBV3-1 (or the pseudogene TRBV3-2) with TRBJ1-1; TRBD1 agrees at 8 bases. Germline CDR1 and CDR2: LGHDT and YNNKEL (reference sequence). The CDR3 consists of 15 residues. Germline trimming cut 1 base from V and 3 bases from J; bases unmatched to any gene: 4.

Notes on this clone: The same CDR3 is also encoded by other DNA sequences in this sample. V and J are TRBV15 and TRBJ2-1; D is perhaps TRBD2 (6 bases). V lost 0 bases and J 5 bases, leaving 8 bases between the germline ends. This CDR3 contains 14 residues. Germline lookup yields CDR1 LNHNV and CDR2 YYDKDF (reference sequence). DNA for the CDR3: TGTGCCACCAGCAGAGACGGAGGGAACAATGAGCAGTTCTTC. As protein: CATSRDGGNNEQFF.

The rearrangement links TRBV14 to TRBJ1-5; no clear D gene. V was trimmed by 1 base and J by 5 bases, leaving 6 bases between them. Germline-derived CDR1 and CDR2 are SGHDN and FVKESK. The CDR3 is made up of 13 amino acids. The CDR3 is CASSQGQDQPQHF. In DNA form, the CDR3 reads TGTGCCAGCAGCCAAGGGCAGGATCAGCCCCAGCATTTT.

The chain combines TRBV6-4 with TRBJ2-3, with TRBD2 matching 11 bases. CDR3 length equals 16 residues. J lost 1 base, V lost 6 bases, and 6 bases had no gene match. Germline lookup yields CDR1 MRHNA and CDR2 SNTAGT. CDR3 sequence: CASSKTSGGGTDTQYF. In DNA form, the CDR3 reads TGTGCCAGCAGCAAAACTAGCGGGGGAGGCACAGATACGCAGTATTTT.

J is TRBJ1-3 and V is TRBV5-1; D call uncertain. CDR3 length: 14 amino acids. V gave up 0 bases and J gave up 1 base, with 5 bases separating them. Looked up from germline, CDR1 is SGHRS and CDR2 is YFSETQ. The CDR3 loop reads CASSLGISGNTIYF. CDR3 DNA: TGCGCCAGCAGCTTGGGGATTTCTGGAAACACCATATATTTT. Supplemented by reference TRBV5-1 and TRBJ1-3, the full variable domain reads KAGVTQTPRYLIKTRGQQVTLSCSPISGHRSVSWYQQTPGQGLQFLFEYFSETQRNKGNFPGRFSGRQFSNSRSEMNVSTLELGDSALYLCASSLGISGNTIYFGEGSWLTVV.

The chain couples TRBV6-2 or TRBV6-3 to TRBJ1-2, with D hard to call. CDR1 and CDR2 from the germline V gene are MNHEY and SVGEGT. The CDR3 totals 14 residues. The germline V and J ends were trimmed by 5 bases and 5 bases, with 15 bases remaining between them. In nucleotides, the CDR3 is TGTGCCAGCAGTACCGGCAGTTCGGGGTATGGCTACACCTTC. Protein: CASSTGSSGYGYTF.

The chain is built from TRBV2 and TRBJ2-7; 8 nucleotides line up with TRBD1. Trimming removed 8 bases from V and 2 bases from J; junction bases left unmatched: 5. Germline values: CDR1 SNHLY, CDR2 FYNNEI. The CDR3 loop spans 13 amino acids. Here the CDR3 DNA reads TGTGCCAGCTACGGACAGGGAACCTACGAGCAGTACTTC. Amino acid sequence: CASYGQGTYEQYF.

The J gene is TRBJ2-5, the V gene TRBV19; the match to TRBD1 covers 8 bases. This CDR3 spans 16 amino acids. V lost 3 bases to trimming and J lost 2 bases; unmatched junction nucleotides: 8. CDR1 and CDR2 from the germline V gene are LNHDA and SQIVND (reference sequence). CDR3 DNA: TGTGCCAGTAGTATCGCGGTGGACAGGGAGCAAGAGACCCAGTACTTC. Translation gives CASSIAVDREQETQYF.

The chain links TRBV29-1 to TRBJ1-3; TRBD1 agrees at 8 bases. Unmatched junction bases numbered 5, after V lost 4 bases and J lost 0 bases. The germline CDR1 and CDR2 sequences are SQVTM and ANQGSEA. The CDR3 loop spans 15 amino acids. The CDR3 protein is CSVATGTGSGNTIYF. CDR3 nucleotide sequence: TGCAGCGTTGCGACCGGGACAGGCTCTGGAAACACCATATATTTT.